The T cell receptor beta chain under discussion was sequenced for a study of T-cell reconstitution after alpha-beta-depleted transplantation in children. This clonotype came up a few times. Trimming removed 5 bases from V and 6 bases from J; junction bases left unmatched: 19. Germline assignment: CDR1 SGHAT and CDR2 FQNNGV. CDR3 size: 18 residues. Unique molecular identifiers tagged the TCRbeta library. TCRdb re-called the PCR reads with MiXCR, one entry per CDR3 protein. The table shows 300,000 to 400,000 distinct CDR3 sequences, with roughly 13% occurring only once. The genes are TRBV11-2 and TRBJ1-5; TRBD1 agrees at 7 bases. This sequence was found in a human donor who donated a stem cell graft to a child with Fanconi anemia. The sample consisted of PBMCs, taken from the stem cell graft. As DNA, the CDR3 is TGTGCCAGCAGCGAGCCGGACAGGTATCAGGAGCGTGGTCAGCCCCAGCATTTT. Residues: CASSEPDRYQERGQPQHF.